These T cell receptor beta chains were read from a single sample in a study of blood T cells in healthy people across ages. Each CDR3 protein is one row after TCRdb ran MiXCR on the 5' RACE reads. The sample lists 450,000 to 650,000 distinct CDR3 sequences; under 30% were seen once. The same sample was also studied in work on T cells of mothers and their children.

Sequencing input: blood. Source of these receptors: a boy younger than 18 in good health. Each CDR3 is given with its conserved first and last residue. D genes are given only for firm matches. Part of the rows lack a size; the others show once, few, many or a class for expanded clones.

TRBV4-2	NA	NA	TRBJ2-7	TGTGCCAGCAGCCAAGTTAGCACTGAAACATACGAGCAGTACTTC	CASSQVSTETYEQYF
TRBV12-3/TRBV12-4	TRBD1	NA	TRBJ2-7	TGTGCCAGCAAACCGGACAGGGTAAAAGAGCAGTACTTC	CASKPDRVKEQYF
TRBV20-1	NA	few	TRBJ1-2	TGCAGTGCTAGAGCTCGGGGGTACTATGGCTACACCTTC	CSARARGYYGYTF
TRBV7-9	NA	NA	TRBJ2-7	TGTGCCAGCGAAGGGACCTACGAGCAGTACTTC	CASEGTYEQYF
TRBV7-9	NA	many	TRBJ2-1	TGTGCCAGCAGCTTAGTAAGTCGTAGCGGCACCTACAATGAGCAGTTCTTC	CASSLVSRSGTYNEQFF
TRBV29-1	TRBD2	few	TRBJ2-3	TGCAGCGGGGGGGGACTAGCGGGAGCGCGCCTTTACACAGATACGCAGTATTTT	CSGGGLAGARLYTDTQYF
TRBV20-1	NA	NA	TRBJ2-2	TGCAGTGCTAGTCGCGGGGCCACCACCGGGGAGCTGTTTTTT	CSASRGATTGELFF
TRBV10-3	NA	NA	TRBJ2-3	TGTGCCATCAGTAATCGGGACCCACCGGGAGATACGCAGTATTTT	CAISNRDPPGDTQYF
TRBV7-8	TRBD2	NA	TRBJ2-1	TGTGCCAGCAGCTTAGAAATCCTAGCGGGAGGGGAGACCCAGCACTTC	CASSLEILAGGETQHF
TRBV15	NA	few	TRBJ2-7	TGTGCCACCAGCAGAGAGATGGGGTCCGAGCAGTACTTC	CATSREMGSEQYF
TRBV20-1	NA	few	TRBJ1-4	TGCAGTGCTAGAGCCAGGGCAACTAATGAAAAACTGTTTTTT	CSARARATNEKLFF
TRBV14	NA	NA	TRBJ2-3	TGTGCCAGGAGGGCGATCCCAAACCGAGGGGTGGATACGCAGTATTTT	CARRAIPNRGVDTQYF
TRBV7-2	NA	few	TRBJ2-5	TGTGCCAGCAGCTTTGGGGCCCCGTCCCTCGTAGAGACCCAGTACTTC	CASSFGAPSLVETQYF
TRBV13	NA	NA	TRBJ2-7	TGTGCCAGCAGCTTAGCAGGGGCGGAGGCCTACGAGCAGTACTTC	CASSLAGAEAYEQYF
TRBV5-8	TRBD2	few	TRBJ2-3	TGTGCCAGCAGCCAGGGACTAGCGGGGGAGATGGCAGATACGCAGTATTTT	CASSQGLAGEMADTQYF
TRBV27	NA	few	TRBJ2-7	TGTGCCAGCAGTTCCAGCGGAACCTACGAGCAGTACTTC	CASSSSGTYEQYF
TRBV28	TRBD1	NA	TRBJ1-4	TGTGCCAGCCGAACCCCGACAGGGGTGGGGGATGAAAAACTGTTTTTT	CASRTPTGVGDEKLFF
TRBV20-1	TRBD1	NA	TRBJ1-2	TGCAGTGCTAGAGATATGACAGGGAGGTATGGCTACACCTTC	CSARDMTGRYGYTF
TRBV20-1	TRBD1	NA	TRBJ2-7	TGCAGTGCTAGCTCGCGAGGGGGCGACGAGCAGTACTTC	CSASSRGGDEQYF
TRBV7-2	NA	NA	TRBJ2-1	TGTGCCAGCAGCTTAGCTAGCATCTACAATGAGCAGTTCTTC	CASSLASIYNEQFF